Listed below are T cell receptor beta chains from one sample, sequenced in a study of blood T cells in healthy people across ages. TCRdb reprocessed the 5' RACE reads with MiXCR, giving one entry per CDR3 protein. This table holds roughly 1.7 million distinct CDR3 sequences, about 35% found once. Sequencing was performed on blood. The origin of the receptors is a woman aged 25 to 39 in good health. Both conserved end residues are part of each CDR3. D genes are given only for firm matches. Rows give clone size only sometimes, using once, few, many, or a class for an expanded clone.

d_call,j_call,v_call,clone_size,cdr3_nt,cdr3_aa
TRBD1,TRBJ1-1,TRBV20-1,-,TGCAGTGCAACGTCAGGGGGCGGCACTGAAGCTTTCTTT,CSATSGGGTEAFF
-,TRBJ2-3,TRBV27,few,TGTGCCAGCAGTTTATCGTGGCCGGATACGCAGTATTTT,CASSLSWPDTQYF
-,TRBJ1-3,TRBV27,-,TGTGCCAGCAGTCCCGGGATGCTCTCTGGAAACACCATATATTTT,CASSPGMLSGNTIYF
-,TRBJ1-5,TRBV27,once,TGTGCCAGCAGTTCAGTCAATCAGCCCCAGCATTTT,CASSSVNQPQHF
-,TRBJ1-1,TRBV15,-,TGTGCCACCAGCACCTCCATGAACACTGAAGCTTTCTTT,CATSTSMNTEAFF
-,TRBJ1-2,TRBV7-9,-,TGTGCCAGCAGCCCCCTGTCAGGCCCACTATATGGCTACACCTTC,CASSPLSGPLYGYTF
-,TRBJ2-5,TRBV15,-,TGTGCCACCAGCAGAGCAGGGACAAAGGGGCTTCAAGAGACCCAGTACTTC,CATSRAGTKGLQETQYF
-,TRBJ2-1,TRBV5-1,few,TGCGCCAGCAGCTTGGAGTCTTCCGGAGCATACAATGAGCAGTTCTTC,CASSLESSGAYNEQFF
-,TRBJ2-7,TRBV9,-,TGTGCCAGCAGCGTAGCCAGCCTCTCCTACGAGCAGTACTTC,CASSVASLSYEQYF
-,TRBJ1-6,TRBV20-1,few,TGCAGTGCTAGTGGGGGGCCGAGCTCCTATAATTCACCCCTCCACTTT,CSASGGPSSYNSPLHF
-,TRBJ1-2,TRBV10-3,many,TGTGCCATCAGTGGGTCCGCCATGGCAGGGCGAAATGTTAACTATGGCTACACCTTC,CAISGSAMAGRNVNYGYTF
-,TRBJ2-1,TRBV7-8,-,TGTGCCAGCAGCTTATCCGGGGTTTTGGATGAGCAGTTCTTC,CASSLSGVLDEQFF
-,TRBJ2-7,TRBV12-3/TRBV12-4,-,TGTGCCAGCAGCCAGGACAGACAGGCCGGCGACGAGCAGTACTTC,CASSQDRQAGDEQYF
-,TRBJ2-7,TRBV4-2,many,TGTGCCAGCAGCTACCGGGGTAGCTCCTACGAGCAGTACTTC,CASSYRGSSYEQYF
TRBD2,TRBJ2-6,TRBV10-3,few,TGTGCCATCAGTGTCGTTAGCGGGAGAGGGGCCAACGTCCTGACTTTC,CAISVVSGRGANVLTF
-,TRBJ2-7,TRBV5-1,few,TGCGCCAGCAGCTTGACCGGGACGAGCATTGACGAGCAGTACTTC,CASSLTGTSIDEQYF
TRBD1,TRBJ2-1,TRBV6-1,-,TGTGCCAGCAGTGAGACAGGGAACAATGAGCAGTTCTTC,CASSETGNNEQFF
-,TRBJ2-7,TRBV4-1,many,TGCGCCAGTTCTTGGACATCCTACGAGCAGTACTTC,CASSWTSYEQYF
-,TRBJ1-1,TRBV5-1,-,TGCGCCAGCAGCTTGAGGGGGGAACGTGAAGCTTTCTTT,CASSLRGEREAFF
-,TRBJ2-3,TRBV6-1,few,TGTGCCAGCAGTACGCTAGGGGGCACAGATACGCAGTATTTT,CASSTLGGTDTQYF
-,TRBJ1-2,TRBV7-2,many,TGTGCCAGCAGCTTAGCGTCTAGGGAAGATGGCTACACCTTC,CASSLASREDGYTF
-,TRBJ2-5,TRBV7-2,-,TGTGCCAGCAGCGCCGGCCGGACTTCGCTGGAGACCCGGTACTTC,CASSAGRTSLETRYF
TRBD1,TRBJ2-3,TRBV12-3/TRBV12-4,many,TGTGCCAGCAGCCGGACAGGGGGTGAGGATACGCAGTATTTT,CASSRTGGEDTQYF
-,TRBJ2-7,TRBV2,-,TGTGCCAGCAGAGATGCGGGGGCGAATTACGAGCAGTACTTC,CASRDAGANYEQYF
-,TRBJ2-3,TRBV2,-,TGTGCCAGCAGTGAAGACGGTGAGGGGAATGATACGCAGTATTTT,CASSEDGEGNDTQYF
-,TRBJ2-5,TRBV28,many,TGTGCCAGCAGCTTACTAGCCGAGACCCAGTACTTC,CASSLLAETQYF
-,TRBJ2-1,TRBV12-3/TRBV12-4,-,TGTGCCAGCAGGCCCGGACACGGAAATGCTGAGCAGTTCTTC,CASRPGHGNAEQFF
-,TRBJ2-7,TRBV5-1,-,TGCGCCAGCAGACCTCTCGGACCCGACAGCTACAATGAGCAGTACTTC,CASRPLGPDSYNEQYF
-,TRBJ2-5,TRBV20-1,few,TGCAGTGCTTACCCCGGACAGAAGGGTGGGGAGACCCAGTACTTC,CSAYPGQKGGETQYF
-,TRBJ2-1,TRBV9,-,TGTGCCAGCAGCGTAGAGGCAGGGGCCTCCACTGAGCAGTTCTTC,CASSVEAGASTEQFF
-,TRBJ1-1,TRBV28,-,TGTGCCAGCACTCTGGCGGGGAACACTGAAGCTTTCTTT,CASTLAGNTEAFF
TRBD1,TRBJ1-6,TRBV19,once,TGTGCCAGTAGTACCGGGACAGGGGACTCACCCCTCCACTTT,CASSTGTGDSPLHF
-,TRBJ1-2,TRBV9,few,TGTGCCAGCAGCGTAGCTGGTGGCAGGGGAGCCTATGGCTACACCTTC,CASSVAGGRGAYGYTF
-,TRBJ2-1,TRBV13,-,TGTGCCAGCAGCTTTCAACACAATGAGCAGTTCTTC,CASSFQHNEQFF
TRBD2,TRBJ2-3,TRBV20-1,many,TGCAGTGCTAGTTCTAGGCTAGCGGGGGGGGATACGCAGTATTTT,CSASSRLAGGDTQYF
-,TRBJ2-1,TRBV28,-,TGTGCCAGCAGTTCCGCCCGGAGTGTGGAGCAGTTCTTC,CASSSARSVEQFF
TRBD1,TRBJ2-3,TRBV12-3/TRBV12-4,few,TGTGCCAGCAGCCAGGGGGACAGGGGGCCGGATACGCAGTATTTT,CASSQGDRGPDTQYF
-,TRBJ2-7,TRBV20-1,-,TGCAGTGCTAGAGATCGGGCTTTCTCCTACGAGCAGTACTTC,CSARDRAFSYEQYF
-,TRBJ2-3,TRBV9,-,TGTGCCAGCAGCGTAGGGCGAGGAACAGGTACGCAGTATTTT,CASSVGRGTGTQYF
-,TRBJ2-3,TRBV20-1,many,TGCAGTGCTAGAGTCGGGAGTCGTGCAGATACGCAGTATTTT,CSARVGSRADTQYF
TRBD1,TRBJ1-2,TRBV7-9,-,TGTGCCAGCCGCTTAGGGGGACAGATCTATGGCTACACCTTC,CASRLGGQIYGYTF
-,TRBJ2-7,TRBV27,few,TGTGCCAGCAGTTTATCGACGGGGACTTTCTACGAGCAGTACTTC,CASSLSTGTFYEQYF
-,TRBJ1-4,TRBV3-1,few,TGTGCCAGCAGCCAAGATCGCGGCGGATCCATTAGGAAACTGTTTTTT,CASSQDRGGSIRKLFF
-,TRBJ2-1,TRBV29-1,few,TGCAGCGTGGGGAACATAGCGAGCTCCTACAATGAGCAGTTCTTC,CSVGNIASSYNEQFF
TRBD2,TRBJ2-7,TRBV15,few,TGTGCCACCAGCAGCAGCGGGAGGTCACACGAGCAGTACTTC,CATSSSGRSHEQYF
-,TRBJ1-1,TRBV12-3/TRBV12-4,-,TGTGCCAGCAGCACAGAGGGCTTTGAGGGGAACACTGAAGCTTTCTTT,CASSTEGFEGNTEAFF
-,TRBJ2-7,TRBV4-1,few,TGCGCCAGCAGCGGATGGTCGGGGACCGACGAGCAGTACTTC,CASSGWSGTDEQYF
-,TRBJ2-3,TRBV29-1,many,TGCAGCGTTGGGCTAGCCGTAGGAGCAGATACGCAGTATTTT,CSVGLAVGADTQYF
TRBD1,TRBJ2-3,TRBV10-3,few,TGTGCCACCTCGCCGGGACAGGGGGATACGCAGTATTTT,CATSPGQGDTQYF
-,TRBJ1-5,TRBV20-1,-,TGCAGTGTCCGGCGGTCCTCAAATCAGCCCCAGCATTTT,CSVRRSSNQPQHF
TRBD1,TRBJ1-4,TRBV4-1,-,TGCGCCAGCAGCCAAGATTCAAGAGGGGGCTTTGAAAAACTGTTTTTT,CASSQDSRGGFEKLFF